A selection of T cell receptor beta chains follows, all from one sample in a study of T cell responses to AZD1222 COVID-19 vaccine. The data were produced by immunoSEQ multiplex PCR, yet TCRdb's version contains in-frame clones alone and is incomplete. The data contain 95,000 or so clones, around nine tenths of them singletons. The material sequenced was peripheral blood, taken on day 0 of AZD1222 vaccination. The receptors here all came from an adult in good health. Both conserved end residues are part of each CDR3. The D gene is left open where the match is weak. Not all rows give a size; the values are once, few, many and, for expanded clones, a class.

V	size	length	J	D	DNA	CDR3
TRBV4-1	NA	21	TRBJ1-5	TRBD1	TGCGCCAGCAGCCAAGTTTCGGGTATGGACAGGGGTACTATTCGCAATCAGCCCCAGCATTTT	CASSQVSGMDRGTIRNQPQHF
TRBV7-9	NA	14	TRBJ2-4	NA	TGTGCCAGCAGCTTATGGGACGGAAAAAACATTCAGTACTTC	CASSLWDGKNIQYF
TRBV18	NA	16	TRBJ1-1	NA	TGTGCCAGCTCACCTCTTGCCCCACCTCGGAACACTGAAGCTTTCTTT	CASSPLAPPRNTEAFF
TRBV9	NA	16	TRBJ2-1	TRBD2	TGTGCCAGCAGTTACCTCGGGAGCGGGGAGTACAATGAGCAGTTCTTC	CASSYLGSGEYNEQFF
TRBV20-1	NA	15	TRBJ2-1	NA	TGCAGTGCTAGTGGTAATAGGGGGAAGGCAGATGAGCAGTTCTTC	CSASGNRGKADEQFF
TRBV2	NA	13	TRBJ1-1	NA	TGTGCCAGCAGTGAAAGGAGGGGCACTGAAGCTTTCTTT	CASSERRGTEAFF
TRBV6-2/TRBV6-3	NA	15	TRBJ2-3	TRBD2	TGTGCCAGCAGTTACTGGCGGGGGGGCCAAGATACGCAGTATTTT	CASSYWRGGQDTQYF
TRBV5-1	NA	13	TRBJ2-5	NA	TGCGCCAGCAGCTTGGCGGACAAAGAGACCCAGTACTTC	CASSLADKETQYF
TRBV20-1	NA	11	TRBJ1-5	NA	TGCAGTGCTTCCCTTCTGGGGCCCCAGCATTTT	CSASLLGPQHF
TRBV5-4	NA	14	TRBJ2-3	TRBD2	TGTGCCAGCAGGGAGCGGGGGGGCTCAGATACGCAGTATTTT	CASRERGGSDTQYF
TRBV29-1	NA	13	TRBJ2-7	TRBD2	TGCAGCGTTGGGACTAGCTTAACCTACGAGCAGTACTTC	CSVGTSLTYEQYF
TRBV7-9	NA	11	TRBJ2-7	NA	TGTGCCAGCAGCTTATCCTACGAGCAGTACTTC	CASSLSYEQYF
TRBV18	NA	17	TRBJ1-2	NA	TGTGCCAGCTCACCGGTTAGGGCAGGGGTTAGAGACTATGGCTACACCTTC	CASSPVRAGVRDYGYTF
TRBV5-4	few	13	TRBJ2-6	NA	TGTGCCAGCAGCTTATCTGGGGCCAACGTCCTGACTTTC	CASSLSGANVLTF
TRBV9	NA	15	TRBJ1-4	NA	TGTGCCAGCAGCGTTGGGATACGGGATCGCGAAAAACTGTTTTTT	CASSVGIRDREKLFF
TRBV18	NA	13	TRBJ2-1	NA	TGTGCCAGCTCACCACCGTCAGGTACTGAGCAGTTCTTC	CASSPPSGTEQFF
TRBV14	NA	14	TRBJ2-1	NA	TGTGCCAGCAGCCAAGTTCTAACTTACAATGAGCAGTTCTTC	CASSQVLTYNEQFF
TRBV29-1	NA	15	TRBJ2-1	NA	TGCAGCGTCCAAGGGGTCGGGGGGCCGTCAAATGAGCAGTTCTTC	CSVQGVGGPSNEQFF
TRBV9	NA	15	TRBJ2-1	TRBD2	TGTGCCAGCAGCGTAGTTAGCGGGGGGGTCAATGAGCAGTTCTTC	CASSVVSGGVNEQFF
TRBV7-9	NA	15	TRBJ1-1	NA	TGTGCCAGCAGTCATTATGGGGCGATCGTCACTGAAGCTTTCTTT	CASSHYGAIVTEAFF
TRBV15	NA	14	TRBJ2-1	NA	TGTGCCACGAGTACTAGCCGCTCCTACAATGAGCAGTTCTTC	CATSTSRSYNEQFF
TRBV3-1/TRBV3-2	NA	16	TRBJ2-7	NA	TGTGCCAGCAGCCAAACCTACCGGGCCTTCGAGTACGAGCAGTACTTC	CASSQTYRAFEYEQYF
TRBV5-3	NA	14	TRBJ2-7	NA	TGTGCCAGAAGGTCGGGCATACCCACCTACGAGCAGTACTTC	CARRSGIPTYEQYF
TRBV2	NA	13	TRBJ1-5	TRBD1	TGTGCCAGCAGTGGGACAGGGAATCAGCCCCAGCATTTT	CASSGTGNQPQHF
TRBV19	NA	15	TRBJ1-5	NA	TGTGCCAGTAGTATAACGGGGCCAGTCAATCAGCCCCAGCATTTT	CASSITGPVNQPQHF